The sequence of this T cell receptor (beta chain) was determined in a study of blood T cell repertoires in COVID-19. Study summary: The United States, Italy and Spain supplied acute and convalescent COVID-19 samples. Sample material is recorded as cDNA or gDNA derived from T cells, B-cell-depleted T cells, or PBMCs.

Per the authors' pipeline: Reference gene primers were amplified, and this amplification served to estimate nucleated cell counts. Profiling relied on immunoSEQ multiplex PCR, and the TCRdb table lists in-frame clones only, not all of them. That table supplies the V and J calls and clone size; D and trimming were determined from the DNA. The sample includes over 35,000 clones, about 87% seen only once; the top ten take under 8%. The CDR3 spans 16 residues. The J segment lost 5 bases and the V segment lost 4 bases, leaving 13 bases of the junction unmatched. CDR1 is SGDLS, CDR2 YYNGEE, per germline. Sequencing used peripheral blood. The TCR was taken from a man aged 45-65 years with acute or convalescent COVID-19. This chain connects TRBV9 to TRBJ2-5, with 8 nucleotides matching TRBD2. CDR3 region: CASSTRGREGVETQYF. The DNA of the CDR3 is TGTGCCAGCAGCACCCGAGGACGGGAGGGAGTGGAGACCCAGTACTTC.